The 28 T cell receptor beta chains below all came from one sample that was sequenced in a study of blood T cell repertoires in COVID-19. Only in-frame clones appear in the TCRdb table, and some are missing; sequencing was by immunoSEQ multiplex PCR. The sample includes approximately 94,000 clones, around 81% seen only once; the top ten take around an eighth. Sequenced material: peripheral blood. The receptors originated from a man between 45 and 60 years old with active or convalescent COVID-19.

The V and J genes are TRBV11-3 and TRBJ1-2; 9 bases match TRBD1. V was pared by 1 base and J by 7 bases, with 7 bases of the junction left unmatched. The CDR3 extends over 15 amino acids. Germline V lookup: CDR1 SGHNT, CDR2 YENEEA. Here the CDR3 reads CASSLAGQGRSGYTF. In DNA, the CDR3 is TGTGCCAGCAGCTTAGCCGGACAGGGGAGGAGTGGCTACACCTTC. The full variable domain, with the rest looked up from reference TRBV11-3 and TRBJ1-2, is EAGVVQSPRYKIIEKKQPVAFWCNPISGHNTLYWYLQNLGQGPELLIRYENEEAVDDSQLPKDRFSAERLKGVDSTLKIQPAELGDSAVYLCASSLAGQGRSGYTFGSGTRLTVV.

This clone was recorded only once. V and J are TRBV28 and TRBJ2-1; tentative D call: TRBD2 (5 bases). The CDR3 is 12 residues long. The germline V gene encodes CDR1 MDHEN and CDR2 SYDVKM. V was cut by 7 bases and J by 10 bases, with 14 bases left in between. The CDR3 nucleotides read TGTGCCAGCAAGCGGAGCGGAATCGAGCAGTTCTTC. Its protein is CASKRSGIEQFF. Full variable domain (rest looked up from reference TRBV28 and TRBJ2-1): DVKVTQSSRYLVKRTGEKVFLECVQDMDHENMFWYRQDPGLGLRLIYFSYDVKMKEKGDIPEGYSVSREKKERFSLILESASTNQTSMYLCASKRSGIEQFFGPGTRLTVL.

The CDR3 DNA is TGTGCCAGCAGCACCGGACTAGCGGGTACCTACGAGCAGTACTTC. Its protein product is CASSTGLAGTYEQYF. The chain employs TRBV7-9 and TRBJ2-7; TRBD2 matches at 11 bases. With 5 bases clipped from V and 2 bases from J, the junction kept 5 bases outside the gene matches. Per germline, CDR1 SEHNR and CDR2 FQNEAQ (reference sequence). The CDR3 sequence is 15 residues long.

This clone appeared a single time. This sequence joins TRBV12-5 and TRBJ2-3; 12 nucleotides line up with TRBD2. The CDR3 is 16 amino acids. The V gene end was trimmed by 6 bases and the J gene end by 9 bases; junction bases not matched to a gene: 13. Germline loops: CDR1 LGHNT, CDR2 FRNRAP. CDR3 bases: TGTGCTAGTGGCCCCCTAGCGGGAGGGCCGCGGTGGACGCAGTATTTT. Translated, it gives CASGPLAGGPRWTQYF. The full variable domain, its missing parts supplied by reference TRBV12-5 and TRBJ2-3, is DARVTQTPRHKVTEMGQEVTMRCQPILGHNTVFWYRQTMMQGLELLAYFRNRAPLDDSGMPKDRFSAEMPDATLATLKIQPSEPRDSAVYFCASGPLAGGPRWTQYFGPGTRLTVL.

This sequence joins TRBV4-1 and TRBJ1-5; 8 nucleotides align to TRBD1. Germline loops: CDR1 MGHRA, CDR2 YSYEKL. V lost 4 bases and J lost 4; bases outside the gene matches: 6. The CDR3 is 15 amino acids. CDR3 sequence reads: CASSPTGAPNQPQHF. CDR3 nucleotides: TGCGCCAGCAGCCCGACAGGGGCCCCTAATCAGCCCCAGCATTTT.

This chain joins TRBV10-1 and TRBJ2-3; 7 bases align to TRBD2. There are 15 residues in the CDR3. The trim removed 3 bases at V and 6 bases at J, leaving 9 bases unmatched. Germline-derived CDR1 and CDR2 are WNHNN and SYGVQD (reference sequence). DNA for the CDR3: TGCGCCAGCAGTGAAAATGGCGGGAGTAGGGATACGCAGTATTTT. It codes for CASSENGGSRDTQYF.

V usage is TRBV7-3 and J usage is TRBJ2-2, with D possibly matching TRBD1 (6 bases). The germline CDR1 and CDR2 sequences are SGHTA and FQGTGA. V dropped 6 bases and J dropped 5 bases, with 10 bases sitting between them. The CDR3 extends over 13 amino acids. The CDR3 loop is CASSRGQTGELFF. The DNA of the CDR3 is TGTGCCAGCAGTCGCGGACAGACCGGGGAGCTGTTTTTT.

The V gene is TRBV2, the J gene TRBJ1-5, with D tentatively TRBD1 (5 bases). There are 14 residues in the CDR3. Trimming removed 4 bases from V and 0 bases from J, with 7 bases in between. Germline V lookup: CDR1 SNHLY, CDR2 FYNNEI. The CDR3 sequence is CASSGQISNQPQHF. In nucleotides, the CDR3 is TGTGCCAGCAGTGGACAGATTAGCAATCAGCCCCAGCATTTT.

The rearrangement uses TRBV10-2 and TRBJ2-3; 8 bases line up with TRBD2. Germline V gene data show CDR1 as WSHSY and CDR2 as SAAADI. V lost 7 bases to trimming and J lost 4 bases; unmatched junction nucleotides: 10. This CDR3 is built from 15 residues. CDR3 DNA sequence: TGCGCCAGCAAGATTAGCGGGATAGCGGCAGATACGCAGTATTTT. Translation: CASKISGIAADTQYF.

J is TRBJ1-2 and V is TRBV24-1, with D possibly TRBD1 on 5 matching bases. The V end was cut by 3 bases, the J end by 7 bases, with 17 bases between. CDR1 is KGHDR and CDR2 is SFDVKD in the germline V gene. The CDR3 loop spans 15 amino acids. This CDR3 reads CATSDPAGGSSGYTF. CDR3 nucleotides: TGTGCCACCAGTGATCCGGCCGGGGGGAGTTCTGGCTACACCTTC.

This CDR3 is CASSAARDRANYGYTF. CDR3 DNA: TGTGCCAGCAGCGCAGCCCGGGACAGGGCCAACTATGGCTACACCTTC. The chain has TRBV11-2 and TRBJ1-2; 9 nucleotides match TRBD1. V was pared by 5 bases and J by 2 bases, with 9 bases of the junction left unmatched. The CDR3 has 16 residues. Germline CDR1 reads SGHAT; CDR2 reads FQNNGV.

The rearrangement joins TRBV4-1 to TRBJ2-3; TRBD1 is a possible D gene (6 bases). CDR1 and CDR2 from the germline V gene are MGHRA and YSYEKL. The CDR3 has 16 amino acids. Trimming cost V 3 bases and J 6 bases, with 19 bases left between them. Here the CDR3 reads CASSQTWSRGFDTQYF. As DNA, the CDR3 is TGCGCCAGCAGCCAGACCTGGTCGAGGGGGTTTGATACGCAGTATTTT.

The chain carries TRBV24-1 and TRBJ1-1, with a tentative D call TRBD1 (5 bases). This CDR3 is 13 amino acids long. The germline V gene has CDR1 KGHDR and CDR2 SFDVKD. The V end lost 7 bases, the J end lost 1 base, and 9 bases lay between the germline ends. The DNA for the CDR3 is TGTGCCACCAGAAATGGACAGAACACTGAAGCTTTCTTT. The encoded protein is CATRNGQNTEAFF.

A single count supports this clone. V is TRBV15 and J is TRBJ2-4; weak D call: TRBD2 (8 bases). Between the trimmed V and J ends, which lost 6 bases and 2 bases, there was a span of 14 bases. Germline loops: CDR1 LNHNV, CDR2 YYDKDF (reference sequence). The CDR3 is made up of 15 amino acids. The CDR3 nucleotides read TGTGCCACCAGTCGGGAGGGGGCAACCAAAAACATTCAGTACTTC. Protein: CATSREGATKNIQYF.

V usage is TRBV7-3 and J usage is TRBJ2-1; 7 nucleotides match TRBD1. The CDR3 loop spans 14 amino acids. After removal of 4 bases from V and 4 bases from J, the junction contained 4 bases not matched to a gene. Per germline, CDR1 SGHTA and CDR2 FQGTGA. In DNA form, the CDR3 reads TGTGCCAGCAGCTCCGTGGACAGGTACAATGAGCAGTTCTTC. It encodes CASSSVDRYNEQFF.

The chain combines TRBV9 with TRBJ1-1; D unclear. V lost 1 base and J 5 bases, leaving 9 bases between the germline ends. Germline V lookup: CDR1 SGDLS, CDR2 YYNGEE. The CDR3 runs 13 residues. The CDR3 sequence: CASSVLGGTEAFF. The CDR3 region has the DNA TGTGCCAGCAGCGTATTGGGCGGGACTGAAGCTTTCTTT. The variable domain in full, completed from reference TRBV9 and TRBJ1-1, reads DSGVTQTPKHLITATGQRVTLRCSPRSGDLSVYWYQQSLDQGLQFLIQYYNGEERAKGNILERFSAQQFPDLHSELNLSSLELGDSALYFCASSVLGGTEAFFGQGTRLTVV.

The rearrangement uses TRBV6-5 and TRBJ1-6, with a weak D call TRBD1 (5 bases). The CDR3 totals 14 residues. Germline V lookup: CDR1 MNHEY, CDR2 SVGAGI. V gave up 2 bases and J gave up 6 bases, with 8 bases separating them. Written as DNA, the CDR3 is TGTGCCAGCAGTTACGAGGGACTTAATTCACCCCTCCACTTT. Amino acids: CASSYEGLNSPLHF.

The chain couples TRBV24-1 to TRBJ2-1; 7 nucleotides agree with TRBD2. Trimming cost V 0 bases and J 5 bases; bases outside gene matches: 3. This CDR3 spans 15 amino acids. CDR1 and CDR2 (germline): KGHDR, SFDVKD. For the CDR3, the DNA is TGTGCCACCAGTGATTTGGACCGGGGGGACAATGAGCAGTTCTTC. Amino acid sequence: CATSDLDRGDNEQFF.

A few counts support this clone. The V call is TRBV5-4, the J call TRBJ2-1, with TRBD2 matching 12 bases. Germline CDR1 is SGHNT and CDR2 is YYREEE (reference sequence). The CDR3 extends over 15 amino acids. V was clipped by 4 bases and J by 7 bases; unmatched bases: 6. The CDR3 is CASSTRLAGVNEQFF. CDR3 bases: TGTGCCAGCAGCACCCGACTAGCGGGAGTTAATGAGCAGTTCTTC.

The V gene is TRBV6-5, the J gene TRBJ2-2, with D possibly TRBD1 on 6 matching bases. This CDR3 contains 13 residues. Between the trimmed V and J ends, which lost 10 bases and 2 bases, there was a span of 11 bases. Germline V gives CDR1 MNHEY, CDR2 SVGAGI. Here the CDR3 reads CANMDRNTGELFF. The CDR3 DNA sequence: TGTGCCAACATGGACAGAAACACCGGGGAGCTGTTTTTT.

The chain couples TRBV29-1 to TRBJ1-1; D is undetermined. This CDR3 region has 12 residues. V was trimmed by 6 bases and J by 5 bases, leaving 13 bases between them. Germline V gene data show CDR1 as SQVTM and CDR2 as ANQGSEA. CDR3 loop: CSVGYGDTEAFF. DNA for the CDR3: TGCAGCGTCGGGTACGGGGATACTGAAGCTTTCTTT.

V and J are TRBV29-1 and TRBJ2-7; D perhaps matches TRBD1 (6 bases). V was clipped by 7 bases and J by 1 base, with 11 bases between them. CDR3 length: 12 residues. In germline, CDR1 is SQVTM, CDR2 ANQGSEA. The DNA for the CDR3 is TGCAGCGCCGCAGACAGGTCCTACGAGCAGTACTTC. It codes for CSAADRSYEQYF.

Here the CDR3 reads CASSRLSGSYNEQFF. CDR3 sequence (DNA): TGTGCCAGCAGCCGTCTTAGCGGGAGTTACAATGAGCAGTTCTTC. V gene TRBV3-1 (or the pseudogene TRBV3-2) combines with J gene TRBJ2-1; 9 bases are shared with TRBD2. In germline, CDR1 is LGHDT, CDR2 YNNKEL (reference sequence). CDR3 length: 15 amino acids. Trimming removed 4 bases from V and 4 bases from J; junction bases left unmatched: 5.

The chain uses TRBV12-5 and TRBJ2-3; D is possibly TRBD1 (5 bases). This CDR3 is built from 12 residues. Germline V gives CDR1 LGHNT, CDR2 FRNRAP. CDR3 sequence: CASTVITDTQYF. The DNA of the CDR3 is TGTGCCTCGACAGTTATCACAGATACGCAGTATTTT.

The rearrangement uses TRBV29-1 and TRBJ2-7, with TRBD2 matching 13 bases. The V segment lost 1 base and the J segment 0 bases; nucleotides outside the gene matches: 3. The CDR3 contains 16 residues. Germline CDR1 SQVTM, CDR2 ANQGSEA. CDR3 sequence: CSVEGTSGGSSYEQYF. As DNA, the CDR3 is TGCAGCGTTGAAGGGACTAGCGGGGGAAGCTCCTACGAGCAGTACTTC.

The gene calls are TRBV29-1 and TRBJ1-1; D uncertain. Germline values: CDR1 SQVTM, CDR2 ANQGSEA. The CDR3 loop spans 15 amino acids. V lost 4 bases, J lost 0 bases, and 15 bases lay in between. This chain's CDR3 is CSVAGRLIMNTEAFF. The CDR3 nucleotides read TGCAGCGTTGCGGGCCGACTAATCATGAACACTGAAGCTTTCTTT.

Concerning this clone itself: Distinct nucleotide sequences in the sample also encode this CDR3. V gene TRBV7-3 combines with J gene TRBJ1-1; weak D call: TRBD1 (5 bases). Trimming pared 5 bases from V and 1 base from J, leaving 8 bases between. CDR1 and CDR2 (germline): SGHTA, FQGTGA. This CDR3 region has 13 residues. CDR3 loop: CASSRDRNTEAFF. Here the CDR3 DNA reads TGTGCCAGCAGCCGAGACAGGAACACTGAAGCTTTCTTT. The complete variable domain, with remaining parts taken from reference TRBV7-3 and TRBJ1-1, reads GAGVSQTPSNKVTEKGKYVELRCDPISGHTALYWYRQSLGQGPEFLIYFQGTGAADDSGLPNDRFFAVRPEGSVSTLKIQRTERGDSAVYLCASSRDRNTEAFFGQGTRLTVV.

This rearrangement joins TRBV19 to TRBJ2-7; 9 nucleotides agree with TRBD1. Germline V gene lookup returns CDR1 LNHDA and CDR2 SQIVND (reference sequence). The CDR3 runs 15 residues. V dropped 5 bases and J dropped 5; count of bases not matched to a gene: 10. CDR3 sequence: CASSSPGTGRHEQYF. In DNA, the CDR3 is TGTGCCAGTAGTTCACCCGGGACAGGGCGCCACGAGCAGTACTTC.